This entry lists 28 T cell receptor beta chains sequenced from one sample in a study of cytomegalovirus exposure and HLA in healthy donors. Primers included in the PCR were 60 Vbeta and 13 Jbeta primers. Libraries were prepared by immunoSEQ multiplex PCR; TCRdb keeps only in-frame clonotypes and omits some of them. The sample has some 99,000 clones; 76% are singletons. Sequenced material: PBMCs. Receptor source: a man aged 35 to 55 in good health and CMV-seronegative.

The V gene is TRBV4-3, the J gene TRBJ1-1; 7 bases are shared with TRBD1. V lost 4 bases to trimming and J lost 6 bases; unmatched junction nucleotides: 8. The CDR3 sequence is 14 residues long. The germline V gene has CDR1 LGHNA and CDR2 YSLEER. The DNA of the CDR3 is TGCGCCAGCAGCCGTAAGACAGGGTCTTCTGAAGCTTTCTTT. Amino acids: CASSRKTGSSEAFF.

V gene TRBV9 combines with J gene TRBJ1-2, with a possible D match to TRBD1 (5 bases). The germline V gene encodes CDR1 SGDLS and CDR2 YYNGEE. Trimming removed 0 bases at V and 4 bases at J, with 13 bases between. The CDR3 is 15 residues long. This CDR3 is CASSVDGGEGYGYTF. DNA for the CDR3: TGTGCCAGCAGCGTAGACGGAGGGGAGGGCTATGGCTACACCTTC.

This clone was picked up a small number of times. J is TRBJ2-5 and V is TRBV5-1; D uncertain. Trimming left V 7 bases short and J 2 bases short, with 15 bases between. Per germline, CDR1 SGHRS and CDR2 YFSETQ. There are 14 residues in the CDR3. The CDR3 protein is CASPRSVIQETQYF. In DNA form, the CDR3 reads TGCGCCAGCCCGAGGTCCGTTATTCAAGAGACCCAGTACTTC.

The sample holds a few counts of this clone. The chain links TRBV11-2 to TRBJ1-6; unclear D gene. Germline V gene data show CDR1 as SGHAT and CDR2 as FQNNGV. V was cut by 5 bases and J by 9 bases, with 17 bases left in between. This CDR3 contains 15 residues. In DNA form, the CDR3 reads TGTGCCAGCAGCCCCAGGACCTCCAGCGGTTCACCCCTCCACTTT. Translation gives CASSPRTSSGSPLHF.

The V and J genes are TRBV7-2 and TRBJ1-2; D might be TRBD1 (5 bases). The CDR3 is 13 amino acids. Looked up from germline, CDR1 is SGHTA and CDR2 is FQGNSA. Trimming left V 4 bases short and J 8 bases short, with 14 bases between. CDR3 sequence (DNA): TGTGCCAGCAGCTACACCCGGGGGGTAGGCTACACCTTC. Translating gives CASSYTRGVGYTF.

V is TRBV4-1 and J is TRBJ2-1; 14 positions agree with TRBD2. Per germline, CDR1 MGHRA and CDR2 YSYEKL. Trimming at V came to 3 bases and at J to 9 bases, leaving 4 bases not matched to a gene. CDR3 length: 15 residues. The CDR3 sequence is CASSQGLAGVFEQFF. For the CDR3, the DNA is TGCGCCAGCAGCCAGGGACTAGCGGGAGTGTTTGAGCAGTTCTTC.

J is TRBJ1-1 and V is TRBV10-3; maybe TRBD1 (5 bases). The CDR3 is made up of 14 amino acids. Germline lookup yields CDR1 ENHRY and CDR2 SYGVKD. The V end was cut by 8 bases, the J end by 3 bases, with 16 bases between. As DNA, the CDR3 is TGTGCCATCCGTTTTGGCGGGGGTGACACTGAAGCTTTCTTT. It is translated as CAIRFGGGDTEAFF.

The chain combines TRBV5-4 with TRBJ2-1; 9 bases match TRBD1. J lost 6 bases, V lost 0 bases, and 4 bases had no gene match. Germline CDR1 and CDR2: SGHNT and YYREEE (reference sequence). This CDR3 comprises 15 residues. The CDR3 DNA sequence: TGTGCCAGCAGCTTGGAAGGGACAGGGTTCAATGAGCAGTTCTTC. Amino acid sequence: CASSLEGTGFNEQFF. Filled out from reference TRBV5-4 and TRBJ2-1, the complete variable domain reads ETGVTQSPTHLIKTRGQQVTLRCSSQSGHNTVSWYQQALGQGPQFIFQYYREEENGRGNFPPRFSGLQFPNYSSELNVNALELDDSALYLCASSLEGTGFNEQFFGPGTRLTVL.

Note on this clone: One end of the junction varies from germline; a read error may be responsible. The chain employs TRBV7-9 and TRBJ1-2; D not resolved. Looked up from germline, CDR1 is SEHNR and CDR2 is FQNEAQ (reference sequence). The CDR3 consists of 14 residues. CDR3 sequence reads: CSSSLGGLIEGYTF. CDR3 nucleotide sequence: TGTTCCAGCAGCTTAGGCGGCCTTATTGAGGGCTACACCTTC.

The V and J genes are TRBV7-2 and TRBJ2-5; D gene unclear. V shed 5 bases and J shed 0 bases, with 10 bases lying between them. The CDR3 loop spans 14 amino acids. The V gene's germline CDR1 is SGHTA and CDR2 FQGNSA. Written as DNA, the CDR3 is TGTGCCAGCAGCGCCTACTCTAACCAAGAGACCCAGTACTTC. Protein product: CASSAYSNQETQYF.

This clone turned up a few times. CDR3 DNA: TGTGCCAGCAGCTCCTCTAGCGGGGGGGTGGAAAACATTCAGTACTTC. Translated, it gives CASSSSSGGVENIQYF. The chain has TRBV7-2 and TRBJ2-4; 12 positions agree with TRBD2. The germline V gene has CDR1 SGHTA and CDR2 FQGNSA. V dropped 4 bases and J dropped 5; count of bases not matched to a gene: 6. This CDR3 contains 16 residues. Using reference TRBV7-2 and TRBJ2-4 for the parts outside the CDR3, the full variable domain is GAGVSQSPSNKVTEKGKDVELRCDPISGHTALYWYRQSLGQGLEFLIYFQGNSAPDKSGLPSDRFSAERTGGSVSTLTIQRTQQEDSAVYLCASSSSSGGVENIQYFGAGTRLSVL.

Only a few counts were recorded for this clone. The chain couples TRBV19 to TRBJ2-4, with a tentative D call TRBD2 (5 bases). V dropped 6 bases and J dropped 6 bases, with 15 bases sitting between them. Germline lookup yields CDR1 LNHDA and CDR2 SQIVND (reference sequence). The CDR3 runs 14 residues. The CDR3 DNA sequence: TGTGCCAGTAGCCTCCCCGGGGATAGAAACATTCAGTACTTC. This gives the protein CASSLPGDRNIQYF.

The chain has TRBV19 and TRBJ2-5, with 8 bases lining up with TRBD1. The CDR3 has 14 residues. Per germline, CDR1 LNHDA and CDR2 SQIVND (reference sequence). V shed 4 bases, J shed 6 bases, and the junction held 7 bases outside the gene matches. The CDR3 region is CASSTTGGLKTQYF. The CDR3 DNA follows: TGTGCCAGTAGTACAACAGGGGGTCTGAAGACCCAGTACTTC.

The chain has TRBV14 and TRBJ2-5; 8 bases are shared with TRBD2. The V gene's germline CDR1 is SGHDN and CDR2 FVKESK. Trimming removed 4 bases from V and 1 base from J; junction bases left unmatched: 17. This CDR3 region has 19 residues. Here the CDR3 reads CASSPFFGGGARFQETQYF. Here the CDR3 DNA reads TGTGCCAGCAGCCCCTTTTTCGGGGGGGGCGCCCGATTCCAAGAGACCCAGTACTTC.

The rearrangement links TRBV28 to TRBJ2-2, with TRBD2 matching over 9 bases. The V and J ends lost 4 bases and 4 bases, in that order; junction bases with no gene match: 4. The germline V gene has CDR1 MDHEN and CDR2 SYDVKM. This CDR3 contains 15 residues. CDR3 residues: CASSSPAGGTGELFF. The CDR3 DNA sequence: TGTGCCAGCAGTTCCCCAGCGGGAGGCACCGGGGAGCTGTTTTTT. The complete variable domain, with remaining parts taken from reference TRBV28 and TRBJ2-2, reads DVKVTQSSRYLVKRTGEKVFLECVQDMDHENMFWYRQDPGLGLRLIYFSYDVKMKEKGDIPEGYSVSREKKERFSLILESASTNQTSMYLCASSSPAGGTGELFFGEGSRLTVL.

The genes are TRBV11-3 and TRBJ2-7, with 9 bases that match TRBD1. V lost 5 bases, J lost 3 bases, and 14 bases stayed unmatched. This CDR3 has 17 residues. Germline CDR1 reads SGHNT; CDR2 reads YENEEA. This chain's CDR3 is CASSEAGTGLLHYEQYF. The CDR3 coding sequence is TGTGCCAGCAGCGAAGCCGGGACAGGGTTACTACACTACGAGCAGTACTTC.

The chain carries TRBV9 and TRBJ2-7; the match to TRBD2 covers 9 bases. The germline gives CDR1 SGDLS, CDR2 YYNGEE. There are 15 residues in the CDR3. V lost 2 bases and J lost 0; bases outside the gene matches: 3. The CDR3 here is CASSVSGGSSYEQYF. CDR3 nucleotides: TGTGCCAGCAGCGTCAGCGGGGGGAGCTCCTACGAGCAGTACTTC.

The chain carries TRBV9 and TRBJ2-5; the D gene is possibly TRBD1 (6 bases). Trimming removed 0 bases at V and 2 bases at J, with 17 bases between. The CDR3 totals 17 residues. CDR1 is SGDLS, CDR2 YYNGEE, per germline. As DNA, the CDR3 is TGTGCCAGCAGCGTAGATTGGGGCGCGACAGGTCAAGAGACCCAGTACTTC. Translating gives CASSVDWGATGQETQYF.

CDR3 in amino acids: CASSLLAGVWQFF. DNA of the CDR3: TGTGCCAGCAGCTTACTGGCGGGGGTATGGCAGTTCTTC. The chain couples TRBV7-2 to TRBJ2-1; 7 bases map to TRBD2. The germline gives CDR1 SGHTA, CDR2 FQGNSA. The CDR3 covers 13 residues. Losses at the gene ends were 2 bases for V and 12 bases for J; bases not matched to a gene: 7.

This chain links TRBV4-1 with TRBJ2-7, with TRBD1 as a possible D gene (5 bases). The germline V gene encodes CDR1 MGHRA and CDR2 YSYEKL. This CDR3 spans 12 amino acids. Trimming removed 1 base from V and 6 bases from J, with 7 bases in between. CDR3 nucleotide sequence: TGCGCCAGCAGCCAAGGTGGGGCCGAGCAGTACTTC. Translated: CASSQGGAEQYF.

The chain links TRBV7-2 to TRBJ2-1; D remains unclear. In germline, CDR1 is SGHTA, CDR2 FQGNSA. Trimming took 1 base from V and 0 from J, leaving 7 bases between them. This CDR3 region has 15 residues. CDR3 DNA: TGTGCCAGCAGCTTAGGGCCCGACTCCTACAATGAGCAGTTCTTC. It encodes CASSLGPDSYNEQFF.

The CDR3 here is CAWRGLIAKNIQYF. Written as DNA, the CDR3 is TGTGCCTGGAGGGGCTTAATAGCCAAAAACATTCAGTACTTC. The chain combines TRBV30 with TRBJ2-4, with no clear D. CDR1 and CDR2 (germline): GTSNPN, SVGIG (reference sequence). The CDR3 totals 14 residues. Trimming left V 3 bases short and J 0 bases short, with 9 bases between.

This chain connects TRBV4-3 to TRBJ2-1; no firm D call. Trimming stripped 4 bases from V and 5 bases from J, with 3 bases between. CDR1 is LGHNA, CDR2 YSLEER, per germline. The CDR3 totals 11 residues. The CDR3 protein is CASSRNNEQFF. CDR3 DNA sequence: TGCGCCAGCAGCCGTAACAATGAGCAGTTCTTC.

This chain uses TRBV6-1 with TRBJ2-7; TRBD1 aligns across 7 bases. The CDR3 consists of 17 residues. Germline V CDR1 and CDR2: MNHNS, SASEGT. V dropped 0 bases and J dropped 6; count of bases not matched to a gene: 14. CDR3 loop: CASSEAGSWGTAVEQYF. CDR3 nucleotide sequence: TGTGCCAGCAGTGAAGCCGGGTCTTGGGGGACAGCCGTCGAGCAGTACTTC.

The genes are TRBV5-4 and TRBJ1-4; D may be TRBD1 (6 bases). CDR3 length equals 14 residues. Trimming pared 4 bases from V and 7 bases from J, leaving 14 bases between. Germline values: CDR1 SGHNT, CDR2 YYREEE (reference sequence). CDR3 sequence reads: CASSPGGALEKLFF. CDR3 nucleotide sequence: TGTGCCAGCAGCCCGGGGGGGGCTCTTGAAAAACTGTTTTTT.

This clone was recorded a few times. V and J are TRBV5-4 and TRBJ2-7, with 9 bases that match TRBD1. J gave up 3 bases and V 3 bases, and 13 bases lay outside the gene matches. Germline CDR1 and CDR2: SGHNT and YYREEE (reference sequence). The CDR3 sequence is 17 residues long. DNA for the CDR3: TGTGCCAGCAGCTCGACCCTAGGACAGGGGCCTTTCTACGAGCAGTACTTC. This translates into CASSSTLGQGPFYEQYF.

V gene TRBV27 combines with J gene TRBJ2-1; a possible D gene is TRBD2 (6 bases). The germline gives CDR1 MNHEY, CDR2 SMNVEV (reference sequence). Trimming cost V 3 bases and J 7 bases, with 13 bases left between them. The CDR3 contains 14 residues. Here the CDR3 DNA reads TGTGCCAGCAGTTTTGGGCCCGGGGGAAATGAGCAGTTCTTC. It yields the protein CASSFGPGGNEQFF.

This chain joins TRBV28 and TRBJ2-6; TRBD1 agrees at 7 bases. CDR3 size: 15 residues. V gave up 5 bases and J gave up 2 bases; unmatched junction bases: 3. CDR1 is MDHEN, CDR2 SYDVKM, per germline. The CDR3 coding sequence is TGTGCCAGCAGTCCCACAGGGGCTGGGGCCAACGTCCTGACTTTC. Its translation is CASSPTGAGANVLTF.